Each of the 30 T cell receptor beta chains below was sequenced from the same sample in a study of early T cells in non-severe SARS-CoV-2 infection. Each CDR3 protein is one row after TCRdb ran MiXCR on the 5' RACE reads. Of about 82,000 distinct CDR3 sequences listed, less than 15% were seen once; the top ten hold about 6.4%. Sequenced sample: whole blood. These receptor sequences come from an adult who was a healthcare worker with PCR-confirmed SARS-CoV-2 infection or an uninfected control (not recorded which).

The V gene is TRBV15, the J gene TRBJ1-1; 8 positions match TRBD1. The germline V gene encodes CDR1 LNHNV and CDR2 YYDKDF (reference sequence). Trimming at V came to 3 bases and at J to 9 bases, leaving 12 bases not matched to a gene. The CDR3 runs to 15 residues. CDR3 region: CATSRGDRGISKAFF. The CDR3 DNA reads TGTGCCACCAGCAGGGGTGACAGGGGAATAAGTAAAGCTTTCTTT.

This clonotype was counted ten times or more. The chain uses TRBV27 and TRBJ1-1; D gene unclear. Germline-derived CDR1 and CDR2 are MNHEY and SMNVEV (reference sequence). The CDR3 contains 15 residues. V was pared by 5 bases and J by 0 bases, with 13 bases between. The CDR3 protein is CASSERARLNTEAFF. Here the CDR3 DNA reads TGTGCCAGCAGTGAGCGGGCCAGGCTGAACACTGAAGCTTTCTTT.

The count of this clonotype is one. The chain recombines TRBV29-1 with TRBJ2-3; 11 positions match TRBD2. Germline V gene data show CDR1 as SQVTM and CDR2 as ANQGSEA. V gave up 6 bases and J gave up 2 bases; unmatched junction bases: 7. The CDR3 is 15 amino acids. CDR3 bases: TGCAGCGTATCCGGGACTAGCGGACCCACAGATACGCAGTATTTT. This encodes CSVSGTSGPTDTQYF.

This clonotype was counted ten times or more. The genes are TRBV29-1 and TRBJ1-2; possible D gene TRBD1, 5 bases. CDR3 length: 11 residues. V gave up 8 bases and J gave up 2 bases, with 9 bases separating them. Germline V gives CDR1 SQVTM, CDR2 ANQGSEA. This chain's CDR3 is CSSTENYGYTF. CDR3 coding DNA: TGCAGCTCGACAGAGAACTATGGCTACACCTTC. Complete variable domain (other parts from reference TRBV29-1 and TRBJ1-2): SAVISQKPSRDICQRGTSLTIQCQVDSQVTMMFWYRQQPGQSLTLIATANQGSEATYESGFVIDKFPISRPNLTFSTLTVSNMSPEDSSIYLCSSTENYGYTFGSGTRLTVV.

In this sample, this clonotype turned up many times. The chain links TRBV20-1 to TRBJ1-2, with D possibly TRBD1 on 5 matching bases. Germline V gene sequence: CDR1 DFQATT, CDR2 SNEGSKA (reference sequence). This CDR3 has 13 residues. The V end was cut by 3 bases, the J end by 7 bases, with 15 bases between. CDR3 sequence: CSASPGTLGGYTF. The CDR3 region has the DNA TGCAGTGCTAGCCCCGGGACCCTTGGTGGCTACACCTTC.

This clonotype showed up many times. The CDR3 is CASRRTVPSYEQYF. CDR3 coding DNA: TGCGCCAGCAGACGGACAGTGCCCTCCTACGAGCAGTACTTC. The chain recombines TRBV4-1 with TRBJ2-7; tentatively, D is TRBD1 (6 bases). Germline V gene data show CDR1 as MGHRA and CDR2 as YSYEKL. V was shortened by 6 bases and J by 0 bases, with 12 bases between the two germline ends. CDR3 length: 14 amino acids.

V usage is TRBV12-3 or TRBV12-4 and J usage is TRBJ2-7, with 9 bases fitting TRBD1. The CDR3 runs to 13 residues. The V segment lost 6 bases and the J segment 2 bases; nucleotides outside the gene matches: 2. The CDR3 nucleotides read TGTGCCAGCAGGACAGGGGGGACCTACGAGCAGTACTTC. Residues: CASRTGGTYEQYF.

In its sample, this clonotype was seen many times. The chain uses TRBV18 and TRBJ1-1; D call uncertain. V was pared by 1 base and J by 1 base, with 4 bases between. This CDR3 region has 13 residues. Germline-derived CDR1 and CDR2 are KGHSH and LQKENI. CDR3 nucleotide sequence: TGTGCCAGCTCACCACAACGGAACACTGAAGCTTTCTTT. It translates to CASSPQRNTEAFF.

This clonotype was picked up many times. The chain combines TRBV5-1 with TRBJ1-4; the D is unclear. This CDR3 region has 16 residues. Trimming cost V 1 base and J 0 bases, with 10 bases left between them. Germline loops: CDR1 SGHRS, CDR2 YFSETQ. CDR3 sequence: CASSLFRSATNEKLFF. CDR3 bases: TGCGCCAGCAGCTTGTTCCGATCTGCAACTAATGAAAAACTGTTTTTT.

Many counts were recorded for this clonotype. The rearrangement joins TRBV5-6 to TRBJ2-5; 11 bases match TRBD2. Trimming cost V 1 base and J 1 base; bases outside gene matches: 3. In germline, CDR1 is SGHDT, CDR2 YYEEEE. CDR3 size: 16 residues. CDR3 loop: CASSLLAGGSQETQYF. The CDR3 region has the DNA TGTGCCAGCAGCTTGCTAGCGGGAGGATCCCAAGAGACCCAGTACTTC.

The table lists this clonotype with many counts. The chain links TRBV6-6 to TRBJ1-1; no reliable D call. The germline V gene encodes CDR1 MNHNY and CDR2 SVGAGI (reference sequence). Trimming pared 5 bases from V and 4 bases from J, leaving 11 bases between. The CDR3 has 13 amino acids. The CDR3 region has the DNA TGTGCCAGCAGTCAACAGACTACCACTGAAGCTTTCTTT. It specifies CASSQQTTTEAFF.

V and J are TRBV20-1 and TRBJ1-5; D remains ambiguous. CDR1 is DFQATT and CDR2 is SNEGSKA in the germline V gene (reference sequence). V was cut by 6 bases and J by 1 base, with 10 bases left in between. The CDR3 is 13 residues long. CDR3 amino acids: CSAARGSNQPQHF. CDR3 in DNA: TGCAGTGCCGCCCGAGGGAGCAATCAGCCCCAGCATTTT.

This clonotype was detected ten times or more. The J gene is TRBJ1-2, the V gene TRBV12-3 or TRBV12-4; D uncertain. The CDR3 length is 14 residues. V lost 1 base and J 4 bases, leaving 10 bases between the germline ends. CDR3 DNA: TGTGCCAGCAGTTTAGTAGGGAACATCTATGGCTACACCTTC. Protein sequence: CASSLVGNIYGYTF.

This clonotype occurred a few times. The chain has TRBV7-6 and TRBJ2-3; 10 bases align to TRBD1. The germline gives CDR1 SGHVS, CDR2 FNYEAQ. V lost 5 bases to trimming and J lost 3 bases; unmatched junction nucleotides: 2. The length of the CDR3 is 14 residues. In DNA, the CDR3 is TGTGCCAGCAGCCAGGGACAGGGGACAGATACGCAGTATTTT. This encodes CASSQGQGTDTQYF.

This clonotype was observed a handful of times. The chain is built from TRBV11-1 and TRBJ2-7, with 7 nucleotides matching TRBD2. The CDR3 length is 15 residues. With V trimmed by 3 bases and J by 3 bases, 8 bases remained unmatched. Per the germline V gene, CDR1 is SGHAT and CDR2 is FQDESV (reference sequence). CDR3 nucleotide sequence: TGTGCCAGCAGCTTGCGGGGAGGGCTCAGCTACGAGCAGTACTTC. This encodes CASSLRGGLSYEQYF. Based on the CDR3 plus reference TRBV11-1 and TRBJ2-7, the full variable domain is EAEVAQSPRYKITEKSQAVAFWCDPISGHATLYWYRQILGQGPELLVQFQDESVVDDSQLPKDRFSAERLKGVDSTLKIQPAELGDSAMYLCASSLRGGLSYEQYFGPGTRLTVT.

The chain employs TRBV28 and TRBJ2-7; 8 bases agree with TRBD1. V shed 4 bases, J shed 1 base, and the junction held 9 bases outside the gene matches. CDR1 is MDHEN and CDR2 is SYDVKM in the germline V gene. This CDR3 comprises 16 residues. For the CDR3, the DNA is TGTGCCAGCAGTTCTCCAGGGGGCCGAGTGTCCTACGAGCAGTACTTC. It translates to CASSSPGGRVSYEQYF.

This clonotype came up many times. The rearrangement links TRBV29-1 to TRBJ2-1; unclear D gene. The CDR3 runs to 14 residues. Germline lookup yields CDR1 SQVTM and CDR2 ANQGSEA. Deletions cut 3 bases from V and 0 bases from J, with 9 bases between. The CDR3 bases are TGCAGCGTTGACCAACAGAGCTCCTACAATGAGCAGTTCTTC. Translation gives CSVDQQSSYNEQFF.

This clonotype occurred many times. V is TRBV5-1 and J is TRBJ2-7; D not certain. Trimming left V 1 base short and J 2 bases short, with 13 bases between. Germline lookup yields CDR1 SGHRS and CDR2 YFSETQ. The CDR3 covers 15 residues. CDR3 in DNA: TGCGCCAGCAGCTTGAAGAAGGGTGTAACCTACGAGCAGTACTTC. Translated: CASSLKKGVTYEQYF. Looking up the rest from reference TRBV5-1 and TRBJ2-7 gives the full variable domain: KAGVTQTPRYLIKTRGQQVTLSCSPISGHRSVSWYQQTPGQGLQFLFEYFSETQRNKGNFPGRFSGRQFSNSRSEMNVSTLELGDSALYLCASSLKKGVTYEQYFGPGTRLTVT.

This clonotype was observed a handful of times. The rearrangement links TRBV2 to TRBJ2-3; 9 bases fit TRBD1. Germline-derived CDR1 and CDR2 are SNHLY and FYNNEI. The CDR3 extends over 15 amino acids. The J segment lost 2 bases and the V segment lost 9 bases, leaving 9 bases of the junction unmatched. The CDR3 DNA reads TGTGCCAGTGGAAAGGACAGGGGTCACACAGATACGCAGTATTTT. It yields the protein CASGKDRGHTDTQYF.

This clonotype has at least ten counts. This chain's CDR3 is CSARDSGYSNQPQHF. The CDR3 region has the DNA TGCAGTGCTAGAGATTCTGGGTATAGCAATCAGCCCCAGCATTTT. The gene calls are TRBV20-1 and TRBJ1-5; no firm D call. The CDR3 is 15 amino acids. Trimming removed 0 bases at V and 0 bases at J, with 9 bases between. The germline gives CDR1 DFQATT, CDR2 SNEGSKA (reference sequence).

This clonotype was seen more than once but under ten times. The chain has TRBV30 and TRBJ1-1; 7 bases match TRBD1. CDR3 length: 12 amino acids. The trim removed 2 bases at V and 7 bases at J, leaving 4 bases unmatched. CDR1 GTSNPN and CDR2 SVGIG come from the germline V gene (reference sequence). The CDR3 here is CAWSRGTDEAFF. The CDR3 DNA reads TGTGCCTGGAGTCGGGGGACAGATGAAGCTTTCTTT.

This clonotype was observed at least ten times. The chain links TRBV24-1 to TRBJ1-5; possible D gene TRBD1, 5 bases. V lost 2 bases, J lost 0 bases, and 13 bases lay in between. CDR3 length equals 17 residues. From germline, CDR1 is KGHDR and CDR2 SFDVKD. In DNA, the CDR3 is TGTGCCACCAGTGATTCCCGGACATCCCATAGCAATCAGCCCCAGCATTTT. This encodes CATSDSRTSHSNQPQHF.

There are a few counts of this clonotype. The CDR3 sequence: CAFVEGASDTQYF. CDR3 bases: TGTGCCTTTGTAGAGGGGGCATCAGATACGCAGTATTTT. The chain combines TRBV30 with TRBJ2-3; 7 bases map to TRBD1. This CDR3 comprises 13 residues. Germline V gives CDR1 GTSNPN, CDR2 SVGIG (reference sequence). V shed 7 bases and J 4 bases; nucleotides not matched to a gene: 8.

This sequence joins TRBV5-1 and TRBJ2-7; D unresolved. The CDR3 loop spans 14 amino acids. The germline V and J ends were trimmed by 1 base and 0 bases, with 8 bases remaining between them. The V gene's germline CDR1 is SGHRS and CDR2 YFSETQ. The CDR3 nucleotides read TGCGCCAGCAGCTTGTATCAGAACTCCTACGAGCAGTACTTC. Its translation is CASSLYQNSYEQYF.

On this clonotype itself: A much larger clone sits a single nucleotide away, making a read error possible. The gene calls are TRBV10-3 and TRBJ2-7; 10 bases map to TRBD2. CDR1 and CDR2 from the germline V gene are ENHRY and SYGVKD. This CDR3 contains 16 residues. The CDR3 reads CAMSEGPAGGPAEQYF. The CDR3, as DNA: TGTGCCATGAGTGAAGGGCCAGCGGGGGGGCCCGCCGAGCAGTACTTC.

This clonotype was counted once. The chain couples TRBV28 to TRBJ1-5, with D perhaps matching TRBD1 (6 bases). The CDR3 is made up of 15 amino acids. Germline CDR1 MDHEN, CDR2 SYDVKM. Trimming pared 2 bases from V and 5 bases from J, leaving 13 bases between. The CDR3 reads CASSLPGGADQPQHF. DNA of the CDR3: TGTGCCAGCAGTTTACCCGGGGGCGCCGATCAGCCCCAGCATTTT. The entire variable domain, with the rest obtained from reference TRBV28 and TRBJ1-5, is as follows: DVKVTQSSRYLVKRTGEKVFLECVQDMDHENMFWYRQDPGLGLRLIYFSYDVKMKEKGDIPEGYSVSREKKERFSLILESASTNQTSMYLCASSLPGGADQPQHFGDGTRLSIL.

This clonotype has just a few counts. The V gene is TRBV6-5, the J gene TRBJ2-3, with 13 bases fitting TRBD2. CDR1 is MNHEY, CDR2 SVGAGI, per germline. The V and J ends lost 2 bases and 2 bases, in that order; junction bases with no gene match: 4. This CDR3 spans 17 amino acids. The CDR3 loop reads CASSYRGLAGHTDTQYF. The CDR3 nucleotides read TGTGCCAGCAGTTACAGGGGACTAGCGGGGCACACAGATACGCAGTATTTT.

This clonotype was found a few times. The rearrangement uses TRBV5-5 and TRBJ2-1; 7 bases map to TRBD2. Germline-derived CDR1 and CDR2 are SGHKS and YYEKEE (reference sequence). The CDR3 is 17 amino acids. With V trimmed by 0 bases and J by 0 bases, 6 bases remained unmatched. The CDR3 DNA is TGTGCCAGCAGCTTGGTCCCAGCGGGGACCTCCTACAATGAGCAGTTCTTC. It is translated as CASSLVPAGTSYNEQFF.

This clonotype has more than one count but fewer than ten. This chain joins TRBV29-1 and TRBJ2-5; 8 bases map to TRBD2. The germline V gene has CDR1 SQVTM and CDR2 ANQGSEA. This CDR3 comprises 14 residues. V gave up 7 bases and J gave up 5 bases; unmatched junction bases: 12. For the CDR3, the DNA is TGCAGCGCCCTTAGCGGGACCGCGAGGGAGACCCAGTACTTC. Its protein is CSALSGTARETQYF. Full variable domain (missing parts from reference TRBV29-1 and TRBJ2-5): SAVISQKPSRDICQRGTSLTIQCQVDSQVTMMFWYRQQPGQSLTLIATANQGSEATYESGFVIDKFPISRPNLTFSTLTVSNMSPEDSSIYLCSALSGTARETQYFGPGTRLLVL.

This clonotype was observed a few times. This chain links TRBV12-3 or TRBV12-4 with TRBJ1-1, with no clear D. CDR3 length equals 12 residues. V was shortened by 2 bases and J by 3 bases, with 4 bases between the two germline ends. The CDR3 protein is CASSLWDTEAFF. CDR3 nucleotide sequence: TGTGCCAGCAGTTTATGGGACACTGAAGCTTTCTTT.